The 18 T cell receptor beta chains below were found in one sample sequenced in a study of blood T cell repertoires in COVID-19. Clones were sequenced by immunoSEQ multiplex PCR, and TCRdb holds only the in-frame ones, with some missing. This sample has over 130,000 clones; roughly 84% occur once, and the top ten carry under 9.5%. Sequencing was performed on peripheral blood. The receptor set was obtained from a human donor in a cohort sampled during active COVID-19.

The V and J genes are TRBV18 and TRBJ2-7, with TRBD1 matching 8 bases. V was clipped by 3 bases and J by 5 bases; unmatched bases: 18. This CDR3 has 18 amino acids. The germline V gene encodes CDR1 KGHSH and CDR2 LQKENI. CDR3 protein: CASSPLGFIGQGFNEQYF. The CDR3 nucleotides read TGTGCCAGCTCACCTCTTGGATTCATCGGACAGGGATTTAACGAGCAGTACTTC. The full variable domain, its missing parts supplied by reference TRBV18 and TRBJ2-7, is NAGVMQNPRHLVRRRGQEARLRCSPMKGHSHVYWYRQLPEEGLKFMVYLQKENIIDESGMPKERFSAEFPKEGPSILRIQQVVRGDSAAYFCASSPLGFIGQGFNEQYFGPGTRLTVT.

The chain uses TRBV6-5 and TRBJ1-4, with 11 positions matching TRBD1. The CDR3 runs 15 residues. Trimming at V came to 4 bases and at J to 7 bases, leaving 5 bases not matched to a gene. Germline CDR1 and CDR2: MNHEY and SVGAGI. DNA of the CDR3: TGTGCCAGCAGTTTGAGGGGGACAGGGGGTGAAAAACTGTTTTTT. Encoded protein: CASSLRGTGGEKLFF.

The J gene is TRBJ2-3, the V gene TRBV19; 7 bases line up with TRBD2. V trimming: 3 bases; J trimming: 0 bases; junction bases outside the gene matches: 6. This CDR3 is built from 16 residues. Germline V gene lookup returns CDR1 LNHDA and CDR2 SQIVND (reference sequence). CDR3 loop: CASSIPAGISTDTQYF. The CDR3 region has the DNA TGTGCCAGTAGTATTCCAGCGGGGATTAGCACAGATACGCAGTATTTT.

The genes are TRBV5-5 and TRBJ2-7, with TRBD2 matching over 11 bases. Trimming took 0 bases from V and 8 from J; bases not matched to a gene: 4. Germline V lookup: CDR1 SGHKS, CDR2 YYEKEE (reference sequence). The CDR3 is made up of 14 amino acids. The CDR3 here is CASSLEVAGGKQYF. The CDR3 DNA follows: TGTGCCAGCAGCTTGGAGGTAGCGGGGGGGAAGCAGTACTTC.

The V call is TRBV27, the J call TRBJ1-1, with D unclear. The germline CDR1 and CDR2 sequences are MNHEY and SMNVEV (reference sequence). This CDR3 region has 15 residues. The V gene lost 0 bases and the J gene lost 2 bases, with 10 bases spanning the gap. The CDR3 coding sequence is TGTGCCAGCAGTTTATCGATGGCAGTAAACACTGAAGCTTTCTTT. Translated: CASSLSMAVNTEAFF.

This chain joins TRBV6-5 and TRBJ1-2; D may be TRBD1 (6 bases). This CDR3 has 13 residues. Germline CDR1 reads MNHEY; CDR2 reads SVGAGI. V lost 6 bases and J 4 bases, leaving 12 bases between the germline ends. The CDR3 is CASSPTGVYGYTF. For the CDR3, the DNA is TGTGCCAGCAGCCCGACAGGCGTCTATGGCTACACCTTC.

The chain has TRBV18 and TRBJ2-3, with unresolved D. Germline assignment: CDR1 KGHSH and CDR2 LQKENI. This CDR3 has 15 amino acids. The V and J ends lost 0 bases and 2 bases respectively, with 9 bases between them. DNA for the CDR3: TGTGCCAGCTCACCACCAGGCGGCTCCACAGATACGCAGTATTTT. This gives the protein CASSPPGGSTDTQYF.

With regard to this clone: This CDR3 is also generated by other DNA sequences in the sample. The chain has TRBV5-1 and TRBJ1-6; 8 nucleotides match TRBD1. V was pared by 3 bases and J by 6 bases, with 2 bases of the junction left unmatched. Germline CDR1 reads SGHRS; CDR2 reads YFSETQ. The CDR3 has 14 amino acids. The CDR3: CASSSGQGNSPLHF. The CDR3 region has the DNA TGCGCCAGCAGCTCCGGACAGGGTAATTCACCCCTCCACTTT.

The V call is TRBV7-6, the J call TRBJ2-5; unclear D gene. Germline values: CDR1 SGHVS, CDR2 FNYEAQ. V gave up 3 bases and J gave up 4 bases, with 12 bases separating them. The CDR3 has 14 amino acids. DNA of the CDR3: TGTGCCAGCAGCTTTATGAGTTTCGGAGAGACCCAGTACTTC. Its protein product is CASSFMSFGETQYF.

The sample holds one count of this clone. V usage is TRBV3-1 (or the pseudogene TRBV3-2) and J usage is TRBJ2-7; 9 nucleotides agree with TRBD2. Germline V gene lookup returns CDR1 LGHDT and CDR2 YNNKEL (reference sequence). The CDR3 consists of 15 residues. With 0 bases clipped from V and 4 bases from J, the junction kept 4 bases outside the gene matches. The CDR3 sequence is CASSQDLSGGYEQYF. In DNA, the CDR3 is TGTGCCAGCAGCCAAGATTTAAGCGGGGGGTACGAGCAGTACTTC.

The chain is built from TRBV7-9 and TRBJ1-1; D remains ambiguous. Between the trimmed V and J ends, which lost 1 base and 0 bases, there was a span of 12 bases. Germline V CDR1 and CDR2: SEHNR, FQNEAQ (reference sequence). The CDR3 spans 16 residues. CDR3 sequence reads: CASSLGEVIMNTEAFF. The CDR3 nucleotides are TGTGCCAGCAGCTTAGGAGAGGTCATTATGAACACTGAAGCTTTCTTT.

The rearrangement uses TRBV14 and TRBJ2-7; the D gene is possibly TRBD1 (5 bases). This CDR3 region has 15 residues. Trimming removed 4 bases from V and 3 bases from J, with 16 bases in between. The germline V gene encodes CDR1 SGHDN and CDR2 FVKESK. The CDR3: CASSPDRFGVYEQYF. The CDR3 DNA is TGTGCCAGCAGCCCTGACAGATTCGGAGTCTACGAGCAGTACTTC.

The table lists this clone with a count of one. This chain joins TRBV5-1 and TRBJ1-6; D might be TRBD1 (5 bases). The germline CDR1 and CDR2 sequences are SGHRS and YFSETQ. Trimming removed 3 bases at V and 0 bases at J, with 10 bases between. The CDR3 runs to 16 residues. CDR3 sequence reads: CASSSDKSSYNSPLHF. DNA of the CDR3: TGCGCCAGCAGCTCGGACAAGAGCTCCTATAATTCACCCCTCCACTTT.

This rearrangement joins TRBV7-8 to TRBJ1-2; D gene uncertain. V shed 1 base and J shed 8 bases, with 20 bases lying between them. The CDR3 is 16 amino acids. Germline V gene sequence: CDR1 SGHVS, CDR2 FQNEAQ. CDR3 coding DNA: TGTGCCAGCAGCTTAGGGGCAGGCGCCCTATTTCGGGGCTACACCTTC. The encoded protein is CASSLGAGALFRGYTF.

This clone occurred a few times. Written as DNA, the CDR3 is TGTGCCAGCAGCCAAGCCCCAGGGGTTAGGTATGGCTACACCTTC. It yields the protein CASSQAPGVRYGYTF. The chain employs TRBV3-1 (or the pseudogene TRBV3-2) and TRBJ1-2; maybe TRBD1 (6 bases). Germline assignment: CDR1 LGHDT and CDR2 YNNKEL (reference sequence). The germline V and J ends were trimmed by 1 base and 5 bases, with 14 bases remaining between them. The CDR3 extends over 15 amino acids.

The gene calls are TRBV10-3 and TRBJ2-1, with 13 positions matching TRBD2. V was pared by 0 bases and J by 10 bases, with 6 bases of the junction left unmatched. The CDR3 covers 16 residues. The germline V gene has CDR1 ENHRY and CDR2 SYGVKD. CDR3 loop: CAISESLAGGPGEQFF. CDR3 coding DNA: TGTGCCATCAGTGAGTCACTAGCGGGGGGGCCTGGGGAGCAGTTCTTC.

The rearrangement links TRBV19 to TRBJ2-2, with 8 bases matching TRBD1. The CDR3 totals 15 residues. The germline V gene has CDR1 LNHDA and CDR2 SQIVND (reference sequence). V lost 5 bases and J lost 5; bases outside the gene matches: 7. The CDR3: CASSARQGRTGELFF. Here the CDR3 DNA reads TGTGCCAGTAGTGCTCGACAGGGGAGGACCGGGGAGCTGTTTTTT. Together with reference TRBV19 and TRBJ2-2, the CDR3 gives the full variable domain: DGGITQSPKYLFRKEGQNVTLSCEQNLNHDAMYWYRQDPGQGLRLIYYSQIVNDFQKGDIAEGYSVSREKKESFPLTVTSAQKNPTAFYLCASSARQGRTGELFFGEGSRLTVL.

The genes are TRBV13 and TRBJ1-1, with 10 bases fitting TRBD1. Germline V gene sequence: CDR1 PRHDT, CDR2 FYEKMQ (reference sequence). V was clipped by 5 bases and J by 4 bases; unmatched bases: 10. This CDR3 has 16 residues. The CDR3 coding sequence is TGTGCCAGCAGCACGCTGACAGGGGGCTTGGGCACTGAAGCTTTCTTT. Its translation is CASSTLTGGLGTEAFF.